This T cell receptor (beta chain) emerged from a study of preoperative IRX-2 immunotherapy in early breast cancer. This clone was observed a few times. Specified treatment: preoperative locoregional IRX-2 cytokine immunotherapy. This phase Ib study tested locoregional IRX-2 cytokine immunotherapy given before surgery. The repertoire was sequenced with immunoSEQ multiplex PCR; TCRdb's copy has only in-frame clones and lacks some. This table holds roughly 43,000 clones, about 95% found once. CDR1 and CDR2 (germline): SGHVS, FQNEAQ. Trimming left V 2 bases short and J 0 bases short, with 20 bases between. The CDR3 length is 19 residues.

The origin of this receptor is a human donor with breast cancer. This chain links TRBV7-8 with TRBJ1-3; D not resolved. The sequencing here drew on tumor tissue, taken after IRX-2 immunotherapy. The CDR3 loop reads CASSLYRLGTLSSGNTIYF. The CDR3 region has the DNA TGTGCCAGCAGCTTATATCGTCTCGGCACTTTGAGCTCTGGAAACACCATATATTTT.